This record concerns one TCR beta chain sequence. J gave up 4 bases and V 1 base, and 5 bases lay outside the gene matches. The CDR3 is 15 amino acids. The germline V gene has CDR1 SGHAT and CDR2 FQDESV (reference sequence). In the study's own analysis: Estimated nucleated cell counts came from reference gene primer amplification. Profiled with immunoSEQ multiplex PCR; TCRdb holds only in-frame clones, not every one. The V and J calls and clone size were taken over from that table, and D and trimming were inferred from the DNA. The sample yields 110,000 or so clones, more than 60% seen once. The data were obtained in a study of blood T cell repertoires in COVID-19.

Sequencing was carried out using peripheral blood. The TCR sequence derives from a man over 45 with acute or convalescent COVID-19. The J gene is TRBJ1-1, the V gene TRBV11-1; the match to TRBD1 covers 8 bases. The CDR3 region has the DNA TGTGCCAGCAGCTTAGAGGCAGGGGGCATCACTGAAGCTTTCTTT. It encodes CASSLEAGGITEAFF.